This T cell receptor (beta chain) was sequenced during a study of cytomegalovirus exposure and HLA in healthy donors. CDR3 length: 15 residues. V dropped 7 bases and J dropped 3 bases, with 16 bases sitting between them. Looked up from germline, CDR1 is SGHDT and CDR2 is YYEEEE. Study outcomes and limitations: Subsequent analysis found a tendency for first-cohort TCR clusters to co-occur within the 120 or so validation repertoires.

Worth noting for this clone: The antigen is undetermined.

Using immunoSEQ multiplex PCR, the repertoire was profiled, and TCRdb retains in-frame clones only, with some absent. The sample consists of more than 95,000 clones, more than 95% of them appearing once. The chain recombines TRBV5-6 with TRBJ2-2, with D perhaps matching TRBD1 (5 bases). Sequencing used PBMCs. The receptor's source is a man aged 18 to 30 in good health and CMV-seronegative. CDR3 region: CASGPPQGYTGELFF. Here the CDR3 DNA reads TGTGCCAGCGGCCCACCTCAGGGTTACACCGGGGAGCTGTTTTTT.